A selection of T cell receptor beta chains follows, all from one sample in a study of identical twins. One entry per CDR3 protein results from TCRdb running MiXCR on the 5' RACE reads. Of around 1.7 million distinct CDR3 sequences listed, under 35% are singletons. Specimen: cord blood. Receptor source: a newborn girl in good health. CDR3s include the opening cysteine and the closing phenylalanine or tryptophan. A D gene is named only where the DNA matches it firmly. Expanded clones are given a class, and other clones once, few, many or no size at all.

D: -; size: -; J: TRBJ2-2; V: TRBV7-2; CDR3: CASSLGQGIGELFF; DNA: TGTGCCAGCAGCTTAGGGCAAGGGATCGGGGAGCTGTTTTTT
D: TRBD2; size: -; J: TRBJ2-1; V: TRBV4-2; CDR3: CASSQDWLAGLDEQFF; DNA: TGTGCCAGCAGCCAAGATTGGCTAGCGGGGTTGGATGAGCAGTTCTTC
D: TRBD1; size: -; J: TRBJ2-1; V: TRBV5-1; CDR3: CASSLGTGKVNEQFF; DNA: TGCGCCAGCAGCTTGGGGACAGGGAAGGTCAATGAGCAGTTCTTC
D: -; size: few; J: TRBJ2-4; V: TRBV20-1; CDR3: CSASGFENIQYF; DNA: TGCAGTGCTTCCGGGTTCGAAAACATTCAGTACTTC
D: TRBD2; size: few; J: TRBJ2-3; V: TRBV6-1; CDR3: CASRRSVAGRSTDTQYF; DNA: TGTGCCAGCAGGAGGTCCGTAGCGGGGCGTAGCACAGATACGCAGTATTTT
D: TRBD1; size: -; J: TRBJ2-1; V: TRBV10-3; CDR3: CAISDGQGMGNEQFF; DNA: TGTGCCATCAGTGATGGACAGGGGATGGGCAATGAGCAGTTCTTC
D: -; size: -; J: TRBJ2-2; V: TRBV27; CDR3: CASSLWAVNIGELFF; DNA: TGTGCCAGCAGTTTATGGGCGGTCAACATCGGGGAGCTGTTTTTT
D: TRBD1; size: -; J: TRBJ2-1; V: TRBV15; CDR3: CATSRDGTGREQFF; DNA: TGTGCCACCAGCAGAGATGGGACAGGGCGTGAGCAGTTCTTC
D: -; size: -; J: TRBJ1-1; V: TRBV6-1; CDR3: CASSLPRGGGSTEAFF; DNA: TGTGCCAGCAGCCTCCCGAGGGGGGGCGGGAGCACTGAAGCTTTCTTT
D: -; size: -; J: TRBJ2-4; V: TRBV7-9; CDR3: CASSPGAKNTQYF; DNA: TGTGCCAGCAGCCCCGGAGCCAAAAACACTCAGTACTTC
D: TRBD2; size: -; J: TRBJ2-3; V: TRBV2; CDR3: CASSFRLAGGSTDTQYF; DNA: TGTGCCAGCAGTTTCAGACTAGCGGGGGGTAGCACAGATACGCAGTATTTT
D: -; size: once; J: TRBJ2-7; V: TRBV12-5; CDR3: CASGLVRGGRYNEQYF; DNA: TGTGCTAGTGGTTTGGTTAGAGGGGGGCGATACAATGAGCAGTACTTC
D: -; size: -; J: TRBJ1-2; V: TRBV7-9; CDR3: CASSPPRVGPYGYTF; DNA: TGTGCCAGCAGCCCCCCTCGGGTAGGCCCCTATGGCTACACCTTC
D: TRBD1; size: -; J: TRBJ1-1; V: TRBV29-1; CDR3: CSVEVIQGAGTEAFF; DNA: TGCAGCGTTGAAGTAATACAGGGGGCGGGCACTGAAGCTTTCTTT
D: -; size: -; J: TRBJ2-3; V: TRBV19; CDR3: CASSAQVDTQYF; DNA: TGTGCCAGTAGTGCACAGGTGGATACGCAGTATTTT
D: -; size: -; J: TRBJ2-5; V: TRBV12-3/TRBV12-4; CDR3: CASSWTATQETQYF; DNA: TGTGCCAGCTCTTGGACAGCTACCCAAGAGACCCAGTACTTC
D: -; size: -; J: TRBJ1-5; V: TRBV19; CDR3: CAGSMQGYNQPQHF; DNA: TGTGCCGGTAGTATGCAGGGGTACAATCAGCCCCAGCATTTT
D: TRBD1; size: -; J: TRBJ1-2; V: TRBV5-1; CDR3: CASADRVDGYTF; DNA: TGCGCCAGCGCCGACAGGGTAGACGGCTACACCTTC
D: -; size: few; J: TRBJ1-5; V: TRBV7-9; CDR3: CASSGIREHQPQHF; DNA: TGTGCCAGCAGCGGGATCCGGGAGCATCAGCCCCAGCATTTT
D: TRBD2; size: few; J: TRBJ2-3; V: TRBV7-9; CDR3: CASSPRVSGSTDTQYF; DNA: TGTGCCAGCAGCCCCCGTGTTAGCGGGTCCACAGATACGCAGTATTTT
D: -; size: -; J: TRBJ2-5; V: TRBV27; CDR3: CASSLRHSTIGKETQYF; DNA: TGTGCCAGCAGTTTACGACACTCAACTATCGGGAAGGAGACCCAGTACTTC
D: TRBD2; size: -; J: TRBJ2-7; V: TRBV5-1; CDR3: CATSLIWAPGLPFNEQYF; DNA: TGCGCCACCAGCTTGATTTGGGCTCCGGGACTACCCTTCAATGAGCAGTACTTC
D: TRBD2; size: few; J: TRBJ2-7; V: TRBV7-9; CDR3: CASSATSGYSYEQYF; DNA: TGTGCCAGCAGCGCGACTAGCGGTTATTCCTACGAGCAGTACTTC
D: TRBD1; size: few; J: TRBJ2-7; V: TRBV12-3/TRBV12-4; CDR3: CASSRLRQGWYEQYF; DNA: TGTGCCAGCAGTCGGCTGAGACAGGGGTGGTACGAGCAGTACTTC
D: -; size: -; J: TRBJ2-3; V: TRBV27; CDR3: CASSPEMLPDTQYF; DNA: TGTGCCAGCAGTCCGGAAATGCTCCCAGATACGCAGTATTTT
D: -; size: few; J: TRBJ1-4; V: TRBV6-6; CDR3: CASSYQGWKLFF; DNA: TGTGCCAGCAGTTACCAGGGGTGGAAGCTGTTTTTT
D: TRBD2; size: -; J: TRBJ2-5; V: TRBV13; CDR3: CASSLEASGGSKPETQYF; DNA: TGTGCCAGCAGCTTAGAGGCTAGCGGCGGTTCCAAGCCAGAGACCCAGTACTTC
D: -; size: -; J: TRBJ1-4; V: TRBV20-1; CDR3: CSARNTNEKLFF; DNA: TGCAGTGCTAGAAATACTAATGAAAAACTGTTTTTT
D: TRBD1; size: -; J: TRBJ1-2; V: TRBV12-3/TRBV12-4; CDR3: CASSDGTALEGYTF; DNA: TGTGCCAGCAGTGACGGGACAGCCCTGGAGGGCTACACCTTC
D: -; size: few; J: TRBJ2-4; V: TRBV28; CDR3: CASRGTMSNIQYF; DNA: TGTGCCAGCAGGGGAACTATGTCAAACATTCAGTACTTC
D: -; size: -; J: TRBJ2-7; V: TRBV29-1; CDR3: CSVVGGDYEQYF; DNA: TGCAGCGTTGTGGGGGGAGACTACGAGCAGTACTTC
D: -; size: few; J: TRBJ2-3; V: TRBV15; CDR3: CATSRKLGLSDTQYF; DNA: TGTGCCACCAGCAGAAAATTGGGACTGTCAGATACGCAGTATTTT
D: -; size: few; J: TRBJ1-2; V: TRBV11-2; CDR3: CASSLGTGSGVVGGYTF; DNA: TGTGCCAGCAGCTTAGGAACAGGGTCCGGTGTTGTAGGTGGCTACACCTTC
D: TRBD2; size: many; J: TRBJ2-1; V: TRBV2; CDR3: CASRGLASSYNEQFF; DNA: TGTGCCAGCCGAGGACTAGCCAGCTCCTACAATGAGCAGTTCTTC
D: -; size: few; J: TRBJ1-6; V: TRBV27; CDR3: CASSLSARRTNSPLHF; DNA: TGTGCCAGCAGTTTATCAGCCCGGCGGACAAATTCACCCCTCCACTTT
D: TRBD1; size: -; J: TRBJ2-7; V: TRBV10-3; CDR3: CAISELDRGPYYEQYF; DNA: TGTGCCATCAGTGAGTTGGACAGGGGCCCCTACTACGAGCAGTACTTC
D: TRBD1; size: few; J: TRBJ1-1; V: TRBV2; CDR3: CASSEAGQGNTEAFF; DNA: TGTGCCAGCAGTGAAGCAGGACAGGGGAACACTGAAGCTTTCTTT
D: -; size: -; J: TRBJ2-3; V: TRBV7-2; CDR3: CASGGFTDTQYF; DNA: TGTGCCAGCGGGGGCTTCACAGATACGCAGTATTTT
D: TRBD1; size: many; J: TRBJ2-7; V: TRBV29-1; CDR3: CSVARGRYEQYF; DNA: TGCAGCGTTGCAAGGGGGCGCTACGAGCAGTACTTC
D: -; size: few; J: TRBJ2-7; V: TRBV9; CDR3: CASSVSEGYEQYF; DNA: TGTGCCAGCAGCGTATCTGAGGGCTACGAGCAGTACTTC
D: -; size: -; J: TRBJ1-2; V: TRBV5-1; CDR3: CASSLGYYRENYGYTF; DNA: TGCGCCAGCAGCTTGGGTTATTACAGGGAAAACTATGGCTACACCTTC
D: -; size: once; J: TRBJ2-4; V: TRBV4-1; CDR3: CASSQVSRGPAKNIQYF; DNA: TGCGCCAGCAGCCAGGTGTCCCGGGGGCCGGCCAAAAACATTCAGTACTTC
D: -; size: -; J: TRBJ2-1; V: TRBV23-1; CDR3: CASSRNEQLF; DNA: TGCGCCAGCAGCCGGAATGAGCAGTTATTC
D: -; size: -; J: TRBJ2-3; V: TRBV24-1; CDR3: CATSGEFPDTQYF; DNA: TGTGCCACCAGTGGCGAGTTCCCAGATACGCAGTATTTT
D: -; size: few; J: TRBJ2-1; V: TRBV28; CDR3: CASSLEMGNEQFF; DNA: TGTGCCAGCAGTTTAGAGATGGGCAATGAGCAGTTCTTC
D: -; size: -; J: TRBJ2-3; V: TRBV6-1; CDR3: CASRRGPAEQADTRYF; DNA: TGTGCCAGCAGACGAGGCCCAGCGGAGCAGGCAGATACGCGGTATTTT
D: TRBD1; size: many; J: TRBJ1-2; V: TRBV6-1; CDR3: CASRDRAYTYGYTF; DNA: TGTGCCAGCAGGGACAGGGCATATACTTATGGCTACACCTTC
D: TRBD2; size: -; J: TRBJ2-3; V: TRBV4-2; CDR3: CASSQEVVAGFTDTQYF; DNA: TGTGCCAGCAGCCAAGAGGTAGTAGCGGGGTTCACAGATACGCAGTATTTT
D: -; size: -; J: TRBJ1-5; V: TRBV28; CDR3: CASRSGVMGDQPQHF; DNA: TGTGCCAGCAGGAGTGGGGTCATGGGGGATCAGCCCCAGCATTTT
D: -; size: few; J: TRBJ1-1; V: TRBV15; CDR3: CATRGRVNTEAFF; DNA: TGTGCCACCAGGGGCAGGGTGAACACTGAAGCTTTCTTT
D: -; size: few; J: TRBJ2-7; V: TRBV20-1; CDR3: CSASRSGYEQYF; DNA: TGCAGTGCTAGTAGGTCGGGCTACGAGCAGTACTTC
D: -; size: -; J: TRBJ1-5; V: TRBV27; CDR3: CASSLSAYSNQPQHF; DNA: TGTGCCAGCAGTTTATCTGCGTATAGCAATCAGCCCCAGCATTTT
D: -; size: few; J: TRBJ1-2; V: TRBV14; CDR3: CASSQVAPLHGYTF; DNA: TGTGCCAGCAGCCAAGTTGCTCCTCTCCATGGCTACACCTTC
D: TRBD2; size: few; J: TRBJ2-3; V: TRBV20-1; CDR3: CSGRRGGSTDTQYF; DNA: TGCAGTGGACGGCGGGGGGGGAGCACAGATACGCAGTATTTT
D: TRBD1; size: -; J: TRBJ2-2; V: TRBV12-3/TRBV12-4; CDR3: CASRGRDSTGELFF; DNA: TGTGCCAGCAGGGGACGGGACAGCACCGGGGAGCTGTTTTTT
D: -; size: few; J: TRBJ2-7; V: TRBV5-1; CDR3: CASRGRLYEQYF; DNA: TGCGCCAGCAGGGGTCGACTATACGAGCAGTACTTC
D: TRBD2; size: -; J: TRBJ2-7; V: TRBV5-1; CDR3: CAGSFGPGLSKANYEQYF; DNA: TGCGCCGGCAGCTTTGGACCGGGACTAAGTAAGGCGAACTACGAGCAGTACTTC
D: TRBD1; size: -; J: TRBJ1-2; V: TRBV5-1; CDR3: CASRGDSHYGYTF; DNA: TGCGCCAGCAGGGGGGACAGTCACTATGGCTACACCTTC
D: -; size: few; J: TRBJ2-7; V: TRBV18; CDR3: CASSPQTRDEQYF; DNA: TGTGCCAGCTCACCGCAAACACGAGACGAGCAGTACTTC
D: TRBD1; size: -; J: TRBJ2-7; V: TRBV19; CDR3: CASKRDRNSYEQYF; DNA: TGTGCCAGTAAGAGGGACAGGAACTCCTACGAGCAGTACTTC